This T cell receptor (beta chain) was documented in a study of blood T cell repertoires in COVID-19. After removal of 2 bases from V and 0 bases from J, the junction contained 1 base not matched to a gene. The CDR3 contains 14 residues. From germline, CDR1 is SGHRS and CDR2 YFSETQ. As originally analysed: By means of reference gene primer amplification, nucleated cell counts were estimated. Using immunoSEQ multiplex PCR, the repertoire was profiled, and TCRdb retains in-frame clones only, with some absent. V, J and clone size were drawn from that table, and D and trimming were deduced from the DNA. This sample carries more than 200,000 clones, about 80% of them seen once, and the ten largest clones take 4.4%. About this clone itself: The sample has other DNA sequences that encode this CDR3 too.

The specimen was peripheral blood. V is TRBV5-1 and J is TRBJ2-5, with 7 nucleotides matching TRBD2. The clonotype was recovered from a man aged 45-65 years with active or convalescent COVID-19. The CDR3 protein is CASSFAGDQETQYF. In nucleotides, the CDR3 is TGCGCCAGCAGCTTCGCGGGGGACCAAGAGACCCAGTACTTC.